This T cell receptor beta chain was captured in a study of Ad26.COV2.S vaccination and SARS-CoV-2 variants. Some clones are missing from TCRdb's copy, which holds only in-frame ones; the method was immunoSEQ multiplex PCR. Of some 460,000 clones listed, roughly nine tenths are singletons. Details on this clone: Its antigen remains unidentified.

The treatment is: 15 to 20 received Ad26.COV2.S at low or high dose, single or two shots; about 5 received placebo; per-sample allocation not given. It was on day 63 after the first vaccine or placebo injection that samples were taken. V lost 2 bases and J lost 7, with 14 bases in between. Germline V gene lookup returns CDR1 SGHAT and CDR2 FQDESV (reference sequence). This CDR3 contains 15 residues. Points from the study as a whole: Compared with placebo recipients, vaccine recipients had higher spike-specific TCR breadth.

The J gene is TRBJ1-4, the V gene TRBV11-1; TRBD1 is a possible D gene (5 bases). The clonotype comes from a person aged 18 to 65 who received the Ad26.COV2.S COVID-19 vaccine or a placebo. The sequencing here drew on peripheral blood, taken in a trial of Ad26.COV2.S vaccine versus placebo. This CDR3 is CASSLSFGTAEKLFF. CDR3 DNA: TGTGCCAGCAGCTTATCTTTCGGGACGGCTGAAAAACTGTTTTTT. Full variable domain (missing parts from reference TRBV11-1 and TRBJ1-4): EAEVAQSPRYKITEKSQAVAFWCDPISGHATLYWYRQILGQGPELLVQFQDESVVDDSQLPKDRFSAERLKGVDSTLKIQPAELGDSAMYLCASSLSFGTAEKLFFGSGTQLSVL.